This T cell receptor (beta chain) appears in the sequencing data of a study of T-cell reconstitution after alpha-beta-depleted transplantation in children. Regarding the study as a whole: Surviving recipient T cells and thymic progenitors produced the high day-60 TCRbeta diversity seen in some patients. Several hundred rapidly expanded clones from non-depleted graft cells reportedly supplied alpha-beta T cells about two months post-transplant.

This CDR3 comprises 14 residues. Trimming shortened V by 6 bases and J by 2 bases, and 14 bases separated the two germline ends. Germline loops: CDR1 DFQATT, CDR2 SNEGSKA (reference sequence). In its sample, this clonotype was seen a few times. Its antigen is unidentified. The TCRbeta library was prepared with unique molecular identifiers. Via MiXCR, TCRdb re-called the PCR reads, giving one row per CDR3 protein. There are about 250,000 distinct CDR3 sequences in the sample; roughly 25% occur only once, and around 4.8% lies in the top ten. The chain recombines TRBV20-1 with TRBJ2-4; D might be TRBD1 (6 bases). The sequence was obtained from a female patient aged 2 to 10 who had a stem cell transplant for congenital amegakaryocytic thrombocytopenia, so the T cells may come from the graft donor. This specimen was PBMCs, mostly from graft donor cells, taken 360 days after TCRalphabeta/CD19-depleted stem cell transplant. The CDR3 sequence: CSASVQGSKNIQYF. The CDR3 bases are TGCAGTGCCAGCGTACAGGGCTCCAAAAACATTCAGTACTTC.